The 6 T cell receptor beta chains presented below share a single source sample, sequenced in a study of shared clonotypes between healthy human individuals. Using immunoSEQ multiplex PCR, the repertoire was profiled, and TCRdb retains in-frame clones only, with some absent. The table includes 2 million to 2.5 million clones, around 95% detected once. What was sequenced was naive CD4+ T cells sorted from blood. The sample's subset: CD45RA+ positively selected. The source of these receptors is a man younger than 35 in good health.

The chain employs TRBV2 and TRBJ1-2, with D uncertain. V gave up 4 bases and J gave up 4 bases, with 13 bases separating them. Germline assignment: CDR1 SNHLY and CDR2 FYNNEI. The CDR3 sequence is 14 residues long. The CDR3 protein is CASSVGSHSYGYTF. The DNA of the CDR3 is TGTGCCAGCAGTGTGGGCAGTCATTCCTATGGCTACACCTTC.

The V gene is TRBV7-9, the J gene TRBJ2-7; 11 bases are shared with TRBD1. Losses at the gene ends were 4 bases for V and 4 bases for J; bases not matched to a gene: 9. This CDR3 is built from 16 residues. CDR1 and CDR2 from the germline V gene are SEHNR and FQNEAQ (reference sequence). CDR3 bases: TGTGCCAGCAGCTCGAACCCGGGACAGGGGGGATACGAGCAGTACTTC. Amino acids: CASSSNPGQGGYEQYF.

This rearrangement joins TRBV7-9 to TRBJ2-5, with D possibly TRBD2 on 6 matching bases. The ends were cut back, 4 bases at V and 5 bases at J, with 17 bases in the middle. This CDR3 has 15 amino acids. Germline CDR1 is SEHNR and CDR2 is FQNEAQ (reference sequence). DNA of the CDR3: TGTGCCAGCAGCTGGCGCGGCGGGGAGGTGGAGACCCAGTACTTC. This gives the protein CASSWRGGEVETQYF.

The V call is TRBV5-1, the J call TRBJ2-1; 8 bases agree with TRBD1. This CDR3 has 12 residues. CDR1 is SGHRS, CDR2 YFSETQ, per germline. V was clipped by 4 bases and J by 10 bases; unmatched bases: 4. CDR3 bases: TGCGCCAGCAGCCCGGACAGGGAGGAGCAGTTCTTC. Translation gives CASSPDREEQFF.

The chain joins TRBV7-8 to TRBJ2-2; 8 bases align to TRBD2. The germline V gene encodes CDR1 SGHVS and CDR2 FQNEAQ. The CDR3 runs to 15 residues. V shed 3 bases, J shed 7 bases, and the junction held 7 bases outside the gene matches. DNA for the CDR3: TGTGCCAGCAGCTTGGCCGGACTAGCCGTCGGGGAGCTGTTTTTT. Encoded protein: CASSLAGLAVGELFF.

V gene TRBV6-6 combines with J gene TRBJ2-5; D is ambiguous. Trimming removed 11 bases at V and 4 bases at J, with 11 bases between. The CDR3 runs to 11 residues. Germline V gene sequence: CDR1 MNHNY, CDR2 SVGAGI (reference sequence). CDR3 DNA: TGTGCCTCCCTAGGCGGAGAGACCCAGTACTTC. This translates into CASLGGETQYF.